These T cell receptor beta chains were read from a single sample in a study of shared clonotypes between healthy human individuals. Profiling relied on immunoSEQ multiplex PCR, and the TCRdb table lists in-frame clones only, not all of them. Of about 2.3 million clones in the sample, over 90% were seen once. Material: naive CD4+ T cells from PBMCs. These receptors were obtained from a man aged 18 to 30 in good health. Some clones in this sample may be carry-over from other donors' samples. CDR3s include the opening cysteine and the closing phenylalanine or tryptophan. The D gene is left open where the match is weak. Some rows mark clone size as missing; the rest say once, few, many or name a class of expanded clone.

d_call	clone_size	v_call	j_call	cdr3_nt	cdr3_aa
TRBD1	NA	TRBV18	TRBJ2-2	TGTGCCAGCTCCCAGCAGGGGGTCACCGGGGAGCTGTTTTTT	CASSQQGVTGELFF
TRBD2	NA	TRBV27	TRBJ2-7	TGTGCCAGCAGTTTCCCCCGGGGGGGGAACGGGGTCTACGAGCAGTACTTC	CASSFPRGGNGVYEQYF
TRBD1	NA	TRBV27	TRBJ2-7	TGTGCCAGCAGACCGGGACAGGGGTTCTACGAGCAGTACTTC	CASRPGQGFYEQYF
NA	NA	TRBV5-1	TRBJ1-3	TGCGCCAGCAGCCCGGACCCCGGGACATCCGGAAACACCATATATTTT	CASSPDPGTSGNTIYF
NA	NA	TRBV7-2	TRBJ2-1	TGTGCCAGCAGCCGTGGACTCTCACCCTCCTACAATGAGCAGTTCTTC	CASSRGLSPSYNEQFF
TRBD1	NA	TRBV6-1	TRBJ1-1	TGTGCCAGCAGCACACAGGGGGGAGAACAAGCTTTCTTT	CASSTQGGEQAFF
NA	NA	TRBV28	TRBJ1-2	TGTGCCAGCAGTACAACACTTCCTTATGGCTACACCTTC	CASSTTLPYGYTF
NA	NA	TRBV27	TRBJ2-1	TGTGCCAGCCAGAGGCCAAGTGCCTCCTTGCGTGCCAATGAGCAGTTCTTC	CASQRPSASLRANEQFF
TRBD2	NA	TRBV4-1	TRBJ2-5	TGCGCCAGCAGCCCCAGCGGGGGGTTGGTACAAGAGACCCAGTACTTC	CASSPSGGLVQETQYF
NA	few	TRBV18	TRBJ1-1	TGTGCCAGCTCGCCCTCCAGGGACACTGAAGCTTTCTTT	CASSPSRDTEAFF
NA	NA	TRBV19	TRBJ1-4	TGTGCCAGTAGTATGCGACGGGACCGGTATGAAAAACTGTTTTTT	CASSMRRDRYEKLFF
NA	NA	TRBV2	TRBJ2-3	TGTGCCAGCGGGGAGAGTAGCACAGATACGCAGTATTTT	CASGESSTDTQYF
NA	NA	TRBV27	TRBJ2-1	TGTGCCAGCAGTTGGGGGTGGGGCTCCCCCCTTAGTACCGATGAGCAGTTCTTC	CASSWGWGSPLSTDEQFF
TRBD1	NA	TRBV6-1	TRBJ2-7	TGTGCCAGCAGTGGTCCGGGACAGGGGGCTTCCTACGAGCAGTACTTC	CASSGPGQGASYEQYF
NA	NA	TRBV5-1	TRBJ2-7	TGCGCCAGCAGCTTAGGGACTCCTACCGAGCAGTACTTC	CASSLGTPTEQYF
NA	NA	TRBV20-1	TRBJ2-5	TGCAGTGCTAGAGTCCGGGACCAGCACTTC	CSARVRDQHF